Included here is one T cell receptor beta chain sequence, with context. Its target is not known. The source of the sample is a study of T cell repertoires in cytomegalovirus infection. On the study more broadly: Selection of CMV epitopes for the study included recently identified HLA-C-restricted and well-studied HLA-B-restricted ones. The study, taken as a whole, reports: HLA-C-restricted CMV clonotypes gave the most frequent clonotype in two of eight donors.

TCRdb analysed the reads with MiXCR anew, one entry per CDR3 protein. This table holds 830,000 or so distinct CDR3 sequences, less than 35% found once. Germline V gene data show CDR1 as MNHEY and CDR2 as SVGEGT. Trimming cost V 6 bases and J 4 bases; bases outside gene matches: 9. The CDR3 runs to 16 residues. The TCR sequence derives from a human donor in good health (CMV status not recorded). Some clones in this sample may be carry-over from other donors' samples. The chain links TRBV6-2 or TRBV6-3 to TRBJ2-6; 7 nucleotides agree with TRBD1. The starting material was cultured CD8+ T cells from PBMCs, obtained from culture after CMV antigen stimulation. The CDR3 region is CASSPDRVDGANVLTF. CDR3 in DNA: TGTGCCAGCAGCCCCGACAGGGTTGACGGGGCCAACGTCCTGACTTTC.